Each of the 22 T cell receptor beta chains below was sequenced from the same sample in a study of cytomegalovirus exposure and HLA in healthy donors. The PCR used 60 Vbeta and 13 Jbeta primers. Data came from immunoSEQ multiplex PCR; TCRdb stores just in-frame clones and leaves some out. The table includes approximately 40,000 clones, around 86% detected once. The specimen sequenced was PBMCs. These TCRs come from a woman aged 40 to 50 in good health and CMV-seropositive.

The chain joins TRBV9 to TRBJ2-7; D perhaps matches TRBD1 (5 bases). The CDR3 runs 12 residues. Trimming stripped 4 bases from V and 7 bases from J, with 12 bases between. Germline CDR1 SGDLS, CDR2 YYNGEE. For the CDR3, the DNA is TGTGCCAGCAGCCTCGACAGTACGGAGCAGTACTTC. As protein: CASSLDSTEQYF.

The chain joins TRBV6-6 to TRBJ1-2, with D possibly matching TRBD1 (5 bases). The length of the CDR3 is 14 residues. The germline V gene encodes CDR1 MNHNY and CDR2 SVGAGI (reference sequence). V lost 7 bases and J 4 bases, leaving 16 bases between the germline ends. CDR3 in DNA: TGTGCCAGCACCGACAGCGGGACCCTCTATGGCTACACCTTC. Encoded protein: CASTDSGTLYGYTF.

The chain is built from TRBV4-3 and TRBJ2-1; 12 bases fit TRBD2. CDR3 size: 18 residues. Germline V gene lookup returns CDR1 LGHNA and CDR2 YSLEER. V lost 4 bases and J lost 0; bases outside the gene matches: 7. The CDR3 DNA sequence: TGCGCCAGCAGCCCAGGACTAGCGGGGCTCAGCTCCTACAATGAGCAGTTCTTC. Translation: CASSPGLAGLSSYNEQFF.

This clone was detected a few times. This chain joins TRBV18 and TRBJ2-7, with 11 bases that match TRBD2. V was clipped by 6 bases and J by 3 bases; unmatched bases: 10. Germline V gene lookup returns CDR1 KGHSH and CDR2 LQKENI. The CDR3 has 16 residues. As DNA, the CDR3 is TGTGCCAGCTCCCCCCCAGGGACTAGCGGTTTCTACGAGCAGTACTTC. Translated, it gives CASSPPGTSGFYEQYF.

The chain carries TRBV19 and TRBJ2-7; D gene unclear. The V end lost 5 bases, the J end lost 2 bases, and 13 bases lay between the germline ends. CDR1 LNHDA and CDR2 SQIVND come from the germline V gene (reference sequence). CDR3 length: 14 amino acids. The DNA of the CDR3 is TGTGCCAGTAGTTTGGCAGGAACGACCTACGAGCAGTACTTC. Amino acid sequence: CASSLAGTTYEQYF.

The chain joins TRBV29-1 to TRBJ2-5; D call uncertain. Germline values: CDR1 SQVTM, CDR2 ANQGSEA. The CDR3 sequence is 13 residues long. V was clipped by 2 bases and J by 1 base, with 8 bases between them. The CDR3 here is CSVEKQLQETQYF. DNA of the CDR3: TGCAGCGTTGAAAAACAGCTCCAAGAGACCCAGTACTTC.

This clone was observed once. V and J are TRBV5-1 and TRBJ2-2, with D possibly TRBD1 on 5 matching bases. CDR1 and CDR2 (germline): SGHRS, YFSETQ. CDR3 length: 14 residues. Trimming took off 7 bases at V and 6 bases at J, with 16 bases between the two ends. The CDR3 DNA is TGCGCCAGCCAAAACCCAGGGTTCGCCGGGGAGCTGTTTTTT. This codes for CASQNPGFAGELFF.

The J gene is TRBJ2-7, the V gene TRBV18, with 9 positions matching TRBD2. Looked up from germline, CDR1 is KGHSH and CDR2 is LQKENI. J lost 6 bases, V lost 3 bases, and 6 bases had no gene match. The CDR3 is 14 amino acids. The CDR3 region is CASSPTPTSGEQYF. CDR3 nucleotide sequence: TGTGCCAGCTCACCCACCCCGACTAGCGGCGAGCAGTACTTC.

The chain recombines TRBV10-3 with TRBJ2-7; 7 bases are a match to TRBD1. CDR1 ENHRY and CDR2 SYGVKD come from the germline V gene. V trimming: 10 bases; J trimming: 4 bases; junction bases outside the gene matches: 7. The CDR3 runs 12 residues. This CDR3 is CANGQDLYEQYF. CDR3 bases: TGTGCCAACGGACAGGACCTTTACGAGCAGTACTTC.

The chain links TRBV28 to TRBJ1-2; no definite D call. CDR1 is MDHEN and CDR2 is SYDVKM in the germline V gene. CDR3 size: 13 residues. V was cut by 2 bases and J by 2 bases, with 6 bases left in between. The CDR3 DNA reads as TGTGCCAGCAGTTTAGAGCCAAACTATGGCTACACCTTC. This sequence encodes CASSLEPNYGYTF.

This clone showed up just once. V gene TRBV20-1 combines with J gene TRBJ1-2; tentative D call: TRBD1 (5 bases). V was shortened by 3 bases and J by 4 bases, with 6 bases between the two germline ends. The CDR3 is 11 residues long. Germline values: CDR1 DFQATT, CDR2 SNEGSKA (reference sequence). CDR3 bases: TGCAGTGCTAGCCAGGGCTATGGCTACACCTTC. Amino acids: CSASQGYGYTF.

J is TRBJ2-3 and V is TRBV23-1, with 9 positions matching TRBD1. TRBV23-1 is assigned to the ORF class and has an uncertain function. There are 17 residues in the CDR3. J lost 0 bases, V lost 6 bases, and 10 bases had no gene match. CDR3 sequence reads: CASRRRRTGESTDTQYF. Here the CDR3 DNA reads TGCGCCAGCAGGCGCCGTAGGACAGGGGAGAGCACAGATACGCAGTATTTT.

This clone has only one observation. The V call is TRBV10-2, the J call TRBJ1-1; D is unclear. CDR1 is WSHSY, CDR2 SAAADI, per germline. This CDR3 contains 14 residues. V was shortened by 0 bases and J by 4 bases, with 9 bases between the two germline ends. The CDR3, as DNA: TGCGCCAGCAGTGAGTCGGGAGTCGTCACTGAAGCTTTCTTT. It specifies CASSESGVVTEAFF.

This chain uses TRBV19 with TRBJ1-5; D perhaps matches TRBD1 (5 bases). Trimming removed 10 bases at V and 7 bases at J, with 17 bases between. CDR1 and CDR2 (germline): LNHDA, SQIVND (reference sequence). This CDR3 has 13 residues. This chain's CDR3 is CATLQRGGQPQHF. CDR3 DNA: TGTGCCACCCTACAACGCGGGGGGCAGCCCCAGCATTTT.

This clone showed up just once. The rearrangement links TRBV5-3 to TRBJ2-7, with TRBD1 matching over 9 bases. TRBV5-3 is classed as an ORF, of uncertain function. The CDR3 is made up of 17 amino acids. The ends lost 4 bases at V and 4 bases at J; junction bases unmatched: 15. CDR3 in amino acids: CARSPPPGQGGSYEQYF. In nucleotides, the CDR3 is TGTGCCAGAAGCCCTCCCCCGGGACAGGGTGGATCATACGAGCAGTACTTC.

The rearrangement uses TRBV30 and TRBJ1-3, with D perhaps matching TRBD1 (6 bases). The CDR3 has 13 residues. From germline, CDR1 is GTSNPN and CDR2 SVGIG (reference sequence). The V end lost 5 bases, the J end lost 3 bases, and 11 bases lay between the germline ends. CDR3 sequence reads: CAWDRRGGNTIYF. The DNA for the CDR3 is TGTGCCTGGGACCGCAGGGGTGGAAACACCATATATTTT.

The V gene is TRBV4-2, the J gene TRBJ1-2; the D is unclear. Per germline, CDR1 LGHNA and CDR2 YNFKEQ. V lost 1 base and J 0 bases, leaving 12 bases between the germline ends. This CDR3 has 16 amino acids. CDR3 in amino acids: CASSQGVANPNYGYTF. The CDR3 coding sequence is TGTGCCAGCAGCCAAGGAGTCGCGAACCCTAACTATGGCTACACCTTC.

The sample holds one count of this clone. The chain is built from TRBV7-2 and TRBJ1-6; 7 bases align to TRBD1. Germline CDR1 and CDR2: SGHTA and FQGNSA. This CDR3 has 15 amino acids. V gave up 5 bases and J gave up 7 bases; unmatched junction bases: 8. The CDR3 DNA is TGTGCCAGCAGCACCCGACAGGGTCAAAATTCACCCCTCCACTTT. Encoded protein: CASSTRQGQNSPLHF.

The rearrangement joins TRBV6-5 to TRBJ1-1; D may be TRBD1 (5 bases). Germline-derived CDR1 and CDR2 are MNHEY and SVGAGI. Trimming shortened V by 5 bases and J by 0 bases, and 13 bases separated the two germline ends. The CDR3 length is 15 residues. CDR3 sequence (DNA): TGTGCCAGCAGTCCCCCCGCAGGGTTGAACACTGAAGCTTTCTTT. Protein: CASSPPAGLNTEAFF.

This chain uses TRBV6-1 with TRBJ2-5; 9 bases are shared with TRBD1. The assigned J gene may be wrong: the sequence end matches TRBJ2-7 better. The CDR3 runs 15 residues. From germline, CDR1 is MNHNS and CDR2 SASEGT. The CDR3 protein is CASSVYRDRVYEQYF. The DNA for the CDR3 is TGTGCCAGCAGTGTGTACCGGGACAGGGTGTACGAGCAGTACTTC.

The chain uses TRBV7-8 and TRBJ2-1; TRBD1 aligns across 8 bases. There are 17 residues in the CDR3. From germline, CDR1 is SGHVS and CDR2 FQNEAQ. Germline trimming cut 5 bases from V and 0 bases from J; bases unmatched to any gene: 9. For the CDR3, the DNA is TGTGCCAGCAGCCTTGGACAGGGCGCTAGCTCCTACAATGAGCAGTTCTTC. Translation gives CASSLGQGASSYNEQFF.

The CDR3 DNA reads as TGTGCCAGCAGTTACTCAGAGTACGAGCAGTACTTC. Translated, it gives CASSYSEYEQYF. V is TRBV6-6 and J is TRBJ2-7; D is unclear. Trimming removed 0 bases from V and 4 bases from J, with 4 bases in between. The germline V gene encodes CDR1 MNHNY and CDR2 SVGAGI (reference sequence). CDR3 length: 12 residues.